The present TCR beta chain was sequenced within a study of cytomegalovirus exposure and HLA in healthy donors. Across the study: Tens of millions of unique TCRs, all from HLA-typed donors, were included in an early release of the data. Regarding the study as a whole: Listed as cytomegalovirus-associated were 164 TCR beta chains.

CDR3 size: 14 residues. V was shortened by 7 bases and J by 5 bases, with 17 bases between the two germline ends. Germline lookup yields CDR1 SNHLY and CDR2 FYNNEI. This clone occurred once. Its specificity is not known. Primers included in the PCR were 60 Vbeta and 13 Jbeta primers. Here immunoSEQ multiplex PCR was the method, and the copy in TCRdb shows in-frame clones only, minus some. The data show 100,000 to 150,000 clones, about 80% seen once. V and J are TRBV2 and TRBJ1-1; a possible D gene is TRBD1 (6 bases). The source material was PBMCs. The receptor was isolated from a woman aged 40 to 50 in good health and CMV-seronegative. The CDR3 bases are TGTGCCAGCAACGCGCGCAGGGGTCGGACTGAAGCTTTCTTT. Residues: CASNARRGRTEAFF.